This section outlines one T cell receptor (beta chain) sequence together with its context. This clonotype was counted at least ten times. What antigen it recognizes has not been identified. Per-base quality was not reported, and no clone a single base away is much larger than it. The treatment or condition label, read with the paper, signifies: live attenuated yellow fever vaccine strain. A standard Ficoll-Paque protocol was used to isolate PBMCs from peripheral blood. CD4 and CD8 T-cell fractions were isolated with Dynabeads CD4 and CD8 positive selection kits. TriZol was used to extract RNA from bulk PBMCs, CD4 and CD8 fractions, and dextramer-positive and dextramer-negative fractions. These data are taken from a study of T cells after yellow fever vaccination (dated by TCRdb to between 2019 and 2020). Broadly, across the study: The SMART-Seq v4 Ultra Low Input RNA kit was used to prepare libraries from fractions with low cell numbers. Two healthy male donors, one aged 18 to 30 and one aged 30 to 40 years, were included in the cohort. To follow T-cell clones before and after both primary and booster YFV17D yellow fever vaccination, bulk TCR alpha and beta repertoires underwent longitudinal sequencing. Blood was collected at multiple timepoints before and after primary and secondary immunization, and bulk PBMC replicates and cell subsets were isolated. Summary of the overall study and its limitations: FACS-sorted repertoires could contain abundant contaminating clonotypes from the bulk population, so computational filtering was required. Compared with the primary T-cell response, the secondary T-cell response was faster but weaker, reaching its peak on day 5 rather than on day 15. After the booster, most of the clones that had expanded following primary vaccination were detected again (almost 98% of CD4 and around nine tenths of CD8), which suggests that memory was broadly maintained. A small fraction of clonotypes showed up in both the CD4 and CD8 compartments, probably as a result of convergent recombination. Only a couple of donors were included in the study, so the extent to which the findings can be generalized is limited.

The CDR3, cysteine through phenylalanine, is 16 amino acids long. The DNA shown is the 48-base CDR3, in frame from base 1. Based on the germline V gene (reference sequence), the CDR1 and CDR2 sequences are SEHNR and FQNEAQ. V is clipped by 5 bases and J by 2 bases, and the sequence between their germline boundaries is 16 bases long. Synthesis of TCR cDNA relied on 5'RACE template switching, a step that introduced a universal primer site along with unique molecular identifiers. cDNA synthesis was primed from both the TCR alpha and TCR beta constant segments. Library amplification used two PCR steps, and the second PCR step added sample barcodes and sequencing adapters. Sequencing of the libraries was done on either Illumina HiSeq 2500 (2x100 bp) or NovaSeq (2x150 bp). The authors' pipeline ran thus. MIGEC handled demultiplexing of reads and collapsing into UMI consensus sequences, while MiXCR performed V(D)J alignment. Vaccine-responding clonotypes were identified with edgeR using replicate PBMC samples, with FDR below 0.01 and a log2 fold change above 5 up to day 15 being required. Bulk clonotypes were assigned CD4 or CD8 identity according to which sequenced CD4 or CD8 repertoire held them at higher abundance. The public reads were reanalyzed by TCRdb: fastp trimming at Q25, MiXCR alignment, in-frame beta chains only. Rows matching on CDR3 protein sequence are summarized as one entry with the most common DNA and genes. It is TCRdb's table, rather than the study itself, that gives the V and J calls and clone size. The sample table lists tens of thousands of distinct CDR3 sequences, about 7.8% of them with a count of one. 36% of the sample goes to the ten largest clones.

This sequence uses TRBV7-9 and TRBJ2-1, with no confident D gene call. The sequencing here drew on CD8+ T cells sorted from PBMCs, taken 15 days after the yellow fever booster vaccination. The sequence was obtained from a man aged 30 to 45 who received the YFV17D yellow fever vaccine. The CDR3 protein: CASSRHPQSAYNEQFF. The nucleotide sequence is TGTGCCAGCAGCCGACACCCCCAAAGCGCCTACAATGAGCAGTTCTTC.